These 20 T cell receptor beta chains originate from one sample sequenced in a study of shared clonotypes between healthy human individuals. Clones were read by immunoSEQ multiplex PCR, and TCRdb kept only the in-frame ones, dropping some. The sample yields over a million clones, about 77% seen once. Sequenced material: memory CD4+ T cells sorted from blood. Subset denoted: CD45RA-negative fraction. The receptors derive from a man aged 18-30 years in good health.

The chain links TRBV6-5 to TRBJ1-2; tentatively, D is TRBD1 (5 bases). The CDR3 runs 13 residues. Germline V gene sequence: CDR1 MNHEY, CDR2 SVGAGI. Trimming cost V 7 bases and J 2 bases, with 11 bases left between them. The CDR3 coding sequence is TGTGCCAGCACCAACGGGGGGAACTATGGCTACACCTTC. This sequence encodes CASTNGGNYGYTF.

The chain combines TRBV5-4 with TRBJ2-5, with D perhaps assigned TRBD1 or TRBD2 (5 bases each). V lost 5 bases, J lost 4 bases, and 12 bases lay in between. Germline CDR1 is SGHNT and CDR2 is YYREEE (reference sequence). CDR3 length: 13 residues. The CDR3 DNA sequence: TGTGCCAGCAGTCGGGGACCTATAGAGACCCAGTACTTC. This sequence encodes CASSRGPIETQYF.

The rearrangement uses TRBV2 and TRBJ2-3; D not resolved. V lost 5 bases and J 6 bases, leaving 6 bases between the germline ends. Germline V gives CDR1 SNHLY, CDR2 FYNNEI. The CDR3 has 11 amino acids. CDR3 residues: CASSYLDTQYF. For the CDR3, the DNA is TGTGCCAGCAGTTACCTGGATACGCAGTATTTT.

This rearrangement joins TRBV5-4 to TRBJ2-2, with D possibly TRBD1 on 6 matching bases. The CDR3 runs to 15 residues. Trimming removed 4 bases from V and 0 bases from J, with 10 bases in between. Per germline, CDR1 SGHNT and CDR2 YYREEE (reference sequence). The CDR3 nucleotides read TGTGCCAGCAGCCCGGACAGTTCGAACACCGGGGAGCTGTTTTTT. Its translation is CASSPDSSNTGELFF.

The chain combines TRBV6-5 with TRBJ1-4; D is undetermined. V was clipped by 6 bases and J by 0 bases, with 8 bases between them. Germline V CDR1 and CDR2: MNHEY, SVGAGI. This CDR3 is 14 amino acids long. This CDR3 is CASRGGSTNEKLFF. DNA for the CDR3: TGTGCCAGCAGGGGCGGTTCAACTAATGAAAAACTGTTTTTT.

The chain is built from TRBV7-2 and TRBJ2-7, with D unclear. CDR1 is SGHTA, CDR2 FQGNSA, per germline. The CDR3 is 16 amino acids. Trimming left V 0 bases short and J 3 bases short, with 15 bases between. As DNA, the CDR3 is TGTGCCAGCAGCTTAGCGACGACCCCCGGGCTCTACGAGCAGTACTTC. It specifies CASSLATTPGLYEQYF.

The V call is TRBV30, the J call TRBJ1-6, with D maybe TRBD1 (5 bases). CDR3 length equals 15 residues. The V and J ends lost 0 bases and 9 bases respectively, with 15 bases between them. CDR1 is GTSNPN, CDR2 SVGIG, per germline (reference sequence). CDR3 DNA sequence: TGTGCCTGGAGTGTAAAGGGGAAATACGGTTCACCCCTCCACTTT. Amino acids: CAWSVKGKYGSPLHF.

The chain recombines TRBV6-4 with TRBJ2-3, with TRBD1 identical over 7 bases. With V trimmed by 4 bases and J by 2 bases, 6 bases remained unmatched. Germline lookup yields CDR1 MRHNA and CDR2 SNTAGT. This CDR3 contains 15 residues. The CDR3 sequence: CASSAKGADTDTQYF. The CDR3 nucleotides are TGTGCCAGCAGTGCGAAGGGGGCAGACACAGATACGCAGTATTTT.

The table lists this clone with a few counts. V gene TRBV28 combines with J gene TRBJ2-4; TRBD1 might be the D (6 bases). V was clipped by 7 bases and J by 0 bases, with 16 bases between them. The CDR3 is 16 residues long. Germline V CDR1 and CDR2: MDHEN, SYDVKM. The CDR3 coding sequence is TGTGCCAGCAAACCCGACAGGTTCTTAGCCAAAAACATTCAGTACTTC. Residues: CASKPDRFLAKNIQYF.

As concerns this clone: The sample carries other DNA sequences with the same CDR3. V usage is TRBV6-1 and J usage is TRBJ1-2; possibly TRBD1 for D (6 bases). In germline, CDR1 is MNHNS, CDR2 SASEGT. This CDR3 spans 11 amino acids. V lost 5 bases, J lost 5 bases, and 6 bases lay in between. CDR3 bases: TGTGCCAGCAGTCAGGGGTATGGCTACACCTTC. Its protein is CASSQGYGYTF.

V gene TRBV7-8 combines with J gene TRBJ1-4; 10 bases match TRBD1. CDR3 length: 18 amino acids. Germline V gives CDR1 SGHVS, CDR2 FQNEAQ. J gave up 3 bases and V 5 bases, and 12 bases lay outside the gene matches. DNA for the CDR3: TGTGCCAGCAGCAAAAGGACAGGGGGTATAGGGGCTAATGAAAAACTGTTTTTT. Protein: CASSKRTGGIGANEKLFF.

This chain links TRBV19 with TRBJ1-5, with 10 positions matching TRBD1. Germline V gene lookup returns CDR1 LNHDA and CDR2 SQIVND (reference sequence). J lost 2 bases, V lost 7 bases, and 5 bases had no gene match. The CDR3 contains 15 residues. The CDR3 loop is CASITGTGGNQPQHF. CDR3 bases: TGTGCCAGTATCACCGGGACAGGGGGCAATCAGCCCCAGCATTTT.

V usage is TRBV10-3 and J usage is TRBJ2-2, with D possibly being TRBD2 (6 bases). This CDR3 is built from 19 residues. Germline V gives CDR1 ENHRY, CDR2 SYGVKD. V was cut by 6 bases and J by 0 bases, with 23 bases left in between. The CDR3 DNA follows: TGTGCCATCAGGGAATCTAGCGCCGGGCCGACATCGAACACCGGGGAGCTGTTTTTT. Its translation: CAIRESSAGPTSNTGELFF.

The chain has TRBV5-4 and TRBJ1-2, with D hard to call. With 4 bases removed from V and 4 bases from J, the gap between germline ends came to 17 bases. Germline V CDR1 and CDR2: SGHNT, YYREEE (reference sequence). The CDR3 loop spans 15 amino acids. The CDR3 here is CASSRYGSSLYGYTF. CDR3 bases: TGTGCCAGCAGCCGTTACGGGTCCTCCCTCTATGGCTACACCTTC.

The V gene is TRBV28, the J gene TRBJ1-2, with 9 bases aligning to TRBD1. This CDR3 is 16 amino acids long. Germline assignment: CDR1 MDHEN and CDR2 SYDVKM. After removal of 5 bases from V and 5 bases from J, the junction contained 12 bases not matched to a gene. The DNA of the CDR3 is TGTGCCAGCAGTCCACCCAGGACAGGGGTGACGTATGGCTACACCTTC. It encodes CASSPPRTGVTYGYTF.

The chain joins TRBV27 to TRBJ1-6; D remains unclear. The CDR3 runs 17 residues. Germline V gives CDR1 MNHEY, CDR2 SMNVEV (reference sequence). The V end lost 2 bases, the J end lost 0 bases, and 11 bases lay between the germline ends. CDR3 region: CASSLGPQSSYNSPLHF. CDR3 in DNA: TGTGCCAGCAGTTTAGGGCCCCAGAGCTCCTATAATTCACCCCTCCACTTT.

The chain uses TRBV7-9 and TRBJ2-1, with 11 bases that match TRBD2. CDR1 is SEHNR and CDR2 is FQNEAQ in the germline V gene (reference sequence). The CDR3 loop spans 14 amino acids. The V segment lost 8 bases and the J segment 4 bases; nucleotides outside the gene matches: 4. The CDR3 here is CASLLAGVYNEQFF. CDR3 nucleotide sequence: TGTGCCAGCCTACTAGCGGGAGTATACAATGAGCAGTTCTTC. The variable domain in full, completed from reference TRBV7-9 and TRBJ2-1, reads DTGVSQNPRHKITKRGQNVTFRCDPISEHNRLYWYRQTLGQGPEFLTYFQNEAQLEKSRLLSDRFSAERPKGSFSTLEIQRTEQGDSAMYLCASLLAGVYNEQFFGPGTRLTVL.

The V call is TRBV7-3, the J call TRBJ2-1, with 11 bases lining up with TRBD1. CDR1 and CDR2 (germline): SGHTA, FQGTGA. The CDR3 totals 16 residues. V lost 5 bases and J lost 7; bases outside the gene matches: 10. The CDR3 DNA sequence: TGTGCCAGCAGCCCCCACGGGACAGGGGGTCGGAATGAGCAGTTCTTC. Translating it yields CASSPHGTGGRNEQFF. Full variable domain (rest looked up from reference TRBV7-3 and TRBJ2-1): GAGVSQTPSNKVTEKGKYVELRCDPISGHTALYWYRQSLGQGPEFLIYFQGTGAADDSGLPNDRFFAVRPEGSVSTLKIQRTERGDSAVYLCASSPHGTGGRNEQFFGPGTRLTVL.

The V and J genes are TRBV6-5 and TRBJ2-5; 10 bases are a match to TRBD1. The CDR3 length is 15 residues. Losses at the gene ends were 5 bases for V and 5 bases for J; bases not matched to a gene: 8. CDR1 is MNHEY and CDR2 is SVGAGI in the germline V gene. CDR3 nucleotides: TGTGCCAGCAGTCGCCCGGGACAGGGGAGGGAGACCCAGTACTTC. This sequence encodes CASSRPGQGRETQYF.

The chain carries TRBV5-1 and TRBJ2-2; TRBD2 matches 13 bases. Germline CDR1 and CDR2: SGHRS and YFSETQ. This CDR3 is 18 amino acids long. Trimming took 4 bases from V and 4 from J; bases not matched to a gene: 10. The CDR3 protein is CASSLRTSGGSRTGELFF. The CDR3 DNA follows: TGCGCCAGCAGCCTGCGGACTAGCGGGGGATCACGCACCGGGGAGCTGTTTTTT.